What follows are 30 T cell receptor beta chains derived from one specimen sequenced in a study of blood T cell repertoires in COVID-19. The assay was immunoSEQ multiplex PCR, and TCRdb's table has in-frame clones only and misses some. Of 80,000 to 90,000 clones listed, more than 75% are singletons. Sample: peripheral blood. The receptors were sampled from a man aged 40-49 years with acute or convalescent COVID-19.

J is TRBJ1-6 and V is TRBV14; D remains ambiguous. Trimming pared 1 base from V and 8 bases from J, leaving 6 bases between. Germline lookup yields CDR1 SGHDN and CDR2 FVKESK. There are 13 residues in the CDR3. The CDR3 loop reads CASSQVGDSPLHF. The CDR3 DNA is TGTGCCAGCAGCCAAGTGGGAGATTCACCCCTCCACTTT.

V gene TRBV9 combines with J gene TRBJ1-3; D gene unclear. This CDR3 has 16 amino acids. V was pared by 4 bases and J by 4 bases, with 18 bases between. CDR1 and CDR2 from the germline V gene are SGDLS and YYNGEE. The CDR3 reads CASSLTPLSPGNTIYF. In nucleotides, the CDR3 is TGTGCCAGCAGCCTCACTCCCCTATCGCCCGGAAACACCATATATTTT.

V is TRBV19 and J is TRBJ2-2; 11 nucleotides align to TRBD2. The CDR3 extends over 16 amino acids. J gave up 7 bases and V 5 bases, and 9 bases lay outside the gene matches. Germline CDR1 LNHDA, CDR2 SQIVND (reference sequence). CDR3 protein: CASSGSGRATGGELFF. CDR3 DNA: TGTGCCAGTAGTGGTAGCGGGAGGGCGACAGGCGGGGAGCTGTTTTTT.

This CDR3 reads CASSQGQGIPYNSPLHF. DNA of the CDR3: TGTGCCAGCAGCCAGGGTCAGGGGATTCCCTATAATTCACCCCTCCACTTT. The chain uses TRBV3-1 (or the pseudogene TRBV3-2) and TRBJ1-6; tentative D call: TRBD1 (6 bases). Germline CDR1 reads LGHDT; CDR2 reads YNNKEL (reference sequence). V was cut by 3 bases and J by 2 bases, with 14 bases left in between. The CDR3 totals 17 residues.

The sample holds a few counts of this clone. The V call is TRBV30, the J call TRBJ1-3, with D perhaps matching TRBD1 (5 bases). The CDR3 runs 14 residues. Trimming took off 3 bases at V and 0 bases at J, with 9 bases between the two ends. The germline CDR1 and CDR2 sequences are GTSNPN and SVGIG (reference sequence). The CDR3 coding sequence is TGTGCCTGGAGACAGGACCGCTCTGGAAACACCATATATTTT. Amino acid sequence: CAWRQDRSGNTIYF.

The CDR3 bases are TGCGCCAGCAGCTTACAGGACAGGGTGTACTTC. Its translation is CASSLQDRVYF. The rearrangement uses TRBV5-1 and TRBJ2-7, with 8 positions matching TRBD1. Trimming cost V 2 bases and J 12 bases; bases outside gene matches: 4. This CDR3 region has 11 residues. Looked up from germline, CDR1 is SGHRS and CDR2 is YFSETQ.

The chain has TRBV12-3 or TRBV12-4 and TRBJ1-2; 7 nucleotides align to TRBD1. The length of the CDR3 is 13 residues. V shed 5 bases, J shed 3 bases, and the junction held 3 bases outside the gene matches. CDR3 protein: CASSPDRDYGYTF. For the CDR3, the DNA is TGTGCCAGCAGTCCTGACAGGGACTATGGCTACACCTTC.

The chain joins TRBV19 to TRBJ1-5; tentatively, D is TRBD1 (6 bases). The CDR3 has 13 residues. CDR1 and CDR2 from the germline V gene are LNHDA and SQIVND (reference sequence). Trimming took off 11 bases at V and 3 bases at J, with 14 bases between the two ends. CDR3 amino acids: CASLGGDNQPQHF. In nucleotides, the CDR3 is TGTGCCTCACTAGGGGGTGACAATCAGCCCCAGCATTTT.

About this clone itself: Other DNA sequences from this sample encode an identical CDR3 as well. The chain has TRBV5-1 and TRBJ1-1, with D unclear. Germline values: CDR1 SGHRS, CDR2 YFSETQ. Trimming took off 0 bases at V and 3 bases at J, with 12 bases between the two ends. This CDR3 spans 15 amino acids. For the CDR3, the DNA is TGCGCCAGCAGCTTGGCTCCCAGAGAGGACACTGAAGCTTTCTTT. Translating it yields CASSLAPREDTEAFF.

This sequence joins TRBV11-3 and TRBJ2-1, with D maybe TRBD2 (6 bases). In germline, CDR1 is SGHNT, CDR2 YENEEA. The V end was cut by 5 bases, the J end by 6 bases, with 11 bases between. This CDR3 is built from 13 residues. The CDR3 sequence: CASSPGTANEQFF. The CDR3 nucleotides read TGTGCCAGCAGCCCCGGGACTGCCAATGAGCAGTTCTTC. The full variable domain, its missing parts supplied by reference TRBV11-3 and TRBJ2-1, is EAGVVQSPRYKIIEKKQPVAFWCNPISGHNTLYWYLQNLGQGPELLIRYENEEAVDDSQLPKDRFSAERLKGVDSTLKIQPAELGDSAVYLCASSPGTANEQFFGPGTRLTVL.

This clone appeared many times. The chain uses TRBV11-2 and TRBJ2-7; D gene unclear. Germline V gene data show CDR1 as SGHAT and CDR2 as FQNNGV. The CDR3 spans 14 residues. The ends were cut back, 6 bases at V and 2 bases at J, with 14 bases in the middle. Here the CDR3 reads CASRSSGGTYEQYF. CDR3 bases: TGTGCCAGCAGGTCCTCGGGTGGTACCTACGAGCAGTACTTC.

Comment on this clone: Other DNA sequences from this sample encode an identical CDR3 as well. The chain has TRBV7-8 and TRBJ1-1; TRBD1 agrees at 10 bases. This CDR3 is 16 amino acids long. In germline, CDR1 is SGHVS, CDR2 FQNEAQ. The V segment lost 2 bases and the J segment 1 base; nucleotides outside the gene matches: 4. CDR3 DNA sequence: TGTGCCAGCAGCTTAAGGGACAGGGGCTCGAACACTGAAGCTTTCTTT. It codes for CASSLRDRGSNTEAFF.

This clone was seen once. The gene calls are TRBV11-2 and TRBJ1-3; 9 nucleotides align to TRBD1. The CDR3 covers 16 residues. V lost 5 bases to trimming and J lost 2 bases; unmatched junction nucleotides: 7. Looked up from germline, CDR1 is SGHAT and CDR2 is FQNNGV. CDR3 loop: CASSTRDRVAGNTIYF. Here the CDR3 DNA reads TGTGCCAGCAGCACAAGGGACAGGGTAGCTGGAAACACCATATATTTT.

J is TRBJ1-2 and V is TRBV11-2; unclear D gene. CDR3 length: 18 residues. The germline gives CDR1 SGHAT, CDR2 FQNNGV. V was pared by 1 base and J by 4 bases, with 22 bases between. CDR3 DNA sequence: TGTGCCAGCAGCTTAGTTACCCCGGGATCACTTAACCTCTATGGCTACACCTTC. Translated, it gives CASSLVTPGSLNLYGYTF. The full variable domain, rest sourced from reference TRBV11-2 and TRBJ1-2, is EAGVAQSPRYKIIEKRQSVAFWCNPISGHATLYWYQQILGQGPKLLIQFQNNGVVDDSQLPKDRFSAERLKGVDSTLKIQPAKLEDSAVYLCASSLVTPGSLNLYGYTFGSGTRLTVV.

The chain carries TRBV7-2 and TRBJ2-3; 7 positions agree with TRBD2. The junction had 12 bases not matched to a gene; V was cut back by 1 base and J by 5 bases. The CDR3 covers 17 residues. In germline, CDR1 is SGHTA, CDR2 FQGNSA. CDR3 loop: CASSLVGLDSSGDTQYF. CDR3 nucleotide sequence: TGTGCCAGCAGCTTAGTAGGACTAGATTCCTCCGGAGATACGCAGTATTTT.

This rearrangement joins TRBV27 to TRBJ2-1; 13 bases map to TRBD2. The CDR3 has 18 amino acids. Germline V gives CDR1 MNHEY, CDR2 SMNVEV (reference sequence). Trimming took 4 bases from V and 1 from J; bases not matched to a gene: 7. This CDR3 is CASSSTSGRIRSYNEQFF. Written as DNA, the CDR3 is TGTGCCAGCAGTTCGACTAGCGGGAGGATACGGTCCTACAATGAGCAGTTCTTC.

The chain joins TRBV15 to TRBJ2-5, with 10 bases fitting TRBD1. V trimming: 5 bases; J trimming: 5 bases; junction bases outside the gene matches: 11. The CDR3 spans 16 residues. CDR1 and CDR2 from the germline V gene are LNHNV and YYDKDF (reference sequence). The CDR3 nucleotides are TGTGCCACCAGCGATCGGGACAGGGGAAAGGTGGAGACCCAGTACTTC. It specifies CATSDRDRGKVETQYF.

The chain is built from TRBV12-3 or TRBV12-4 and TRBJ2-1, with TRBD2 matching over 8 bases. CDR3 size: 13 residues. The trim removed 8 bases at V and 9 bases at J, leaving 9 bases unmatched. CDR3 in DNA: TGTGCCAGCTTGGAGCGGGAGAGGGTTGAGCAGTTCTTC. Translated: CASLERERVEQFF.

J is TRBJ1-2 and V is TRBV12-5, with 10 bases fitting TRBD1. V trimming: 5 bases; J trimming: 4 bases; junction bases outside the gene matches: 7. This CDR3 is built from 15 residues. Germline loops: CDR1 LGHNT, CDR2 FRNRAP. CDR3: CASGIGTGAAYGYTF. The CDR3 DNA reads as TGTGCTAGTGGTATCGGGACAGGGGCGGCCTATGGCTACACCTTC.

The V call is TRBV7-8, the J call TRBJ2-7, with 16 nucleotides matching TRBD2. Germline values: CDR1 SGHVS, CDR2 FQNEAQ. J was trimmed by 0 bases and V by 2 bases; bases with no gene match: 7. There are 19 residues in the CDR3. This CDR3 is CASSLIGTSGGGYSYEQYF. DNA for the CDR3: TGTGCCAGCAGCTTAATTGGGACTAGCGGGGGGGGATACTCCTACGAGCAGTACTTC.

V and J are TRBV4-3 and TRBJ2-5, with D possibly matching TRBD2 (6 bases). Germline CDR1 LGHNA, CDR2 YSLEER. The CDR3 runs to 15 residues. The germline V and J ends were trimmed by 4 bases and 1 base, with 13 bases remaining between them. DNA of the CDR3: TGCGCCAGCAGCCGAGCCGGGGGTGCCCAAGAGACCCAGTACTTC. Translating gives CASSRAGGAQETQYF.

This clone has only a few counts. The J gene is TRBJ1-4, the V gene TRBV18, with a possible D match to TRBD1 (6 bases). Germline assignment: CDR1 KGHSH and CDR2 LQKENI. The CDR3 runs to 15 residues. V was pared by 4 bases and J by 0 bases, with 9 bases between. The CDR3 DNA reads TGTGCCAGCTCACTGGACAGCCCAACTAATGAAAAACTGTTTTTT. It translates to CASSLDSPTNEKLFF.

This chain links TRBV6-1 with TRBJ1-2; possible D gene TRBD1, 5 bases. V lost 1 base to trimming and J lost 8 bases, with 11 bases between them. CDR1 is MNHNS, CDR2 SASEGT, per germline. The CDR3 extends over 13 amino acids. CDR3 nucleotides: TGTGCCAGCAGTGAAGGCCCAGGGCTGGGCTACACCTTC. Its protein is CASSEGPGLGYTF.

This sequence joins TRBV19 and TRBJ1-1; D is possibly TRBD1 (5 bases). Germline-derived CDR1 and CDR2 are LNHDA and SQIVND (reference sequence). The V end lost 1 base, the J end lost 7 bases, and 10 bases lay between the germline ends. This CDR3 spans 13 amino acids. CDR3 residues: CASSIVGHHEAFF. CDR3 DNA: TGTGCCAGTAGTATAGTAGGACACCATGAAGCTTTCTTT. Based on the CDR3 plus reference TRBV19 and TRBJ1-1, the full variable domain is DGGITQSPKYLFRKEGQNVTLSCEQNLNHDAMYWYRQDPGQGLRLIYYSQIVNDFQKGDIAEGYSVSREKKESFPLTVTSAQKNPTAFYLCASSIVGHHEAFFGQGTRLTVV.

The chain is built from TRBV11-3 and TRBJ2-7; D perhaps matches TRBD1 (6 bases). In germline, CDR1 is SGHNT, CDR2 YENEEA. V lost 1 base and J 2 bases, leaving 6 bases between the germline ends. The CDR3 is 13 residues long. The CDR3 sequence: CASSLGTAYEQYF. CDR3 in DNA: TGTGCCAGCAGCTTAGGGACAGCCTACGAGCAGTACTTC.

This clone was observed a few times. This chain connects TRBV12-3 or TRBV12-4 to TRBJ2-2, with D unresolved. The CDR3 covers 13 residues. The V and J ends lost 4 bases and 4 bases respectively, with 7 bases between them. This CDR3 is CASSSQLTGELFF. The DNA of the CDR3 is TGTGCCAGCAGTTCACAGCTCACCGGGGAGCTGTTTTTT.

The chain recombines TRBV11-2 with TRBJ2-5, with 10 positions matching TRBD1. V lost 4 bases, J lost 5 bases, and 7 bases stayed unmatched. This CDR3 comprises 15 residues. The germline gives CDR1 SGHAT, CDR2 FQNNGV. The CDR3, as DNA: TGTGCCAGCAGCTCGGACAGGGGGGAGGGGGAGACCCAGTACTTC. Translated, it gives CASSSDRGEGETQYF.

The rearrangement uses TRBV2 and TRBJ1-2, with D maybe TRBD1 (6 bases). The germline V gene has CDR1 SNHLY and CDR2 FYNNEI. Trimming shortened V by 6 bases and J by 2 bases, and 16 bases separated the two germline ends. The CDR3 is 15 residues long. CDR3 nucleotides: TGTGCCAGCAGGGACAGAAGTCTTGGGAACTATGGCTACACCTTC. It codes for CASRDRSLGNYGYTF.

The chain's CDR3 is CSVETRTDDYGYTF. CDR3 sequence (DNA): TGCAGCGTTGAAACCCGGACAGACGACTATGGCTACACCTTC. V gene TRBV29-1 combines with J gene TRBJ1-2; weak D call: TRBD1 (6 bases). Between the trimmed V and J ends, which lost 2 bases and 3 bases, there was a span of 13 bases. CDR3 length equals 14 residues. The germline V gene encodes CDR1 SQVTM and CDR2 ANQGSEA.

The CDR3 sequence is CASSPTSFTGELFF. CDR3 bases: TGTGCCAGCAGCCCAACTAGTTTTACCGGGGAGCTGTTTTTT. V is TRBV7-2 and J is TRBJ2-2, with D possibly TRBD2 on 5 matching bases. The CDR3 consists of 14 residues. V lost 5 bases, J lost 5 bases, and 12 bases lay in between. CDR1 and CDR2 (germline): SGHTA, FQGNSA. Full variable domain (outside the CDR3, taken from reference TRBV7-2 and TRBJ2-2): GAGVSQSPSNKVTEKGKDVELRCDPISGHTALYWYRQSLGQGLEFLIYFQGNSAPDKSGLPSDRFSAERTGGSVSTLTIQRTQQEDSAVYLCASSPTSFTGELFFGEGSRLTVL.